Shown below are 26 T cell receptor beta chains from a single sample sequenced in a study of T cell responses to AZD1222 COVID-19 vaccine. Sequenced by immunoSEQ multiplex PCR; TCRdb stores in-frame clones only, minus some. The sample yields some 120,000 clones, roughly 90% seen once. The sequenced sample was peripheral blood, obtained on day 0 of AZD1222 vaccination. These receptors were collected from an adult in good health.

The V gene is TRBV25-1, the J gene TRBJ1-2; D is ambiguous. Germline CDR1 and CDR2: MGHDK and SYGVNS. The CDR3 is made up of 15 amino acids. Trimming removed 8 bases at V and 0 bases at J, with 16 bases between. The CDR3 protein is CASSRTVGANYGYTF. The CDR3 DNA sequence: TGTGCCAGCTCCAGGACCGTTGGGGCTAACTATGGCTACACCTTC.

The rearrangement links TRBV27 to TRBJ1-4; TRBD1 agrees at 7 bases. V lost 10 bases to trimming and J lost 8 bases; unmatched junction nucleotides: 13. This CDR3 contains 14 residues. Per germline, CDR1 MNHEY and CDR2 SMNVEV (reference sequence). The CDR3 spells CATKGEGASEKLFF. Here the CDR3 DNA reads TGTGCCACCAAGGGAGAGGGGGCGAGCGAAAAACTGTTTTTT. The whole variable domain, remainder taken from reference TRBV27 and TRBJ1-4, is EAQVTQNPRYLITVTGKKLTVTCSQNMNHEYMSWYRQDPGLGLRQIYYSMNVEVTDKGDVPEGYKVSRKEKRNFPLILESPSPNQTSLYFCATKGEGASEKLFFGSGTQLSVL.

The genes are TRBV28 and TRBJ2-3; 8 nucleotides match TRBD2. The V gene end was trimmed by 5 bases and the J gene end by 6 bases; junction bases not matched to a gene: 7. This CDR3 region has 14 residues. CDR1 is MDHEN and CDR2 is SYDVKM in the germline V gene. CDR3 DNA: TGTGCCAGCAGTACCGCCGGGACTAGGGATACGCAGTATTTT. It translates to CASSTAGTRDTQYF.

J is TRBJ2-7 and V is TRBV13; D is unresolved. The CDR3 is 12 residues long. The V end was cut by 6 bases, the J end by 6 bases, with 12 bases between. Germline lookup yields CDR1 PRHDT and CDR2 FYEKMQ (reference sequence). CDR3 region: CASSAAPSEQYF. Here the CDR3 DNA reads TGTGCCAGCAGTGCGGCTCCGTCCGAGCAGTACTTC.

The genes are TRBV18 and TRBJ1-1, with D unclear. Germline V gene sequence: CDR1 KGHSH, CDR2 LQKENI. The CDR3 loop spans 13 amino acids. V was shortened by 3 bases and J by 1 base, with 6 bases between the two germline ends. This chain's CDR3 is CASSPAPNTEAFF. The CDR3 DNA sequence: TGTGCCAGCTCACCGGCCCCGAACACTGAAGCTTTCTTT. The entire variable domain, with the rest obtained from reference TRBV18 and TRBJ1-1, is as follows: NAGVMQNPRHLVRRRGQEARLRCSPMKGHSHVYWYRQLPEEGLKFMVYLQKENIIDESGMPKERFSAEFPKEGPSILRIQQVVRGDSAAYFCASSPAPNTEAFFGQGTRLTVV.

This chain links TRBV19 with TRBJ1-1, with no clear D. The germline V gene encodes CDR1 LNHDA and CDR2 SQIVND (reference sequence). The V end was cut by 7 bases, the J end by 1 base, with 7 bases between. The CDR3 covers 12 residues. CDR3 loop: CASTQRNTEAFF. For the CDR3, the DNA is TGTGCCAGTACCCAAAGGAACACTGAAGCTTTCTTT.

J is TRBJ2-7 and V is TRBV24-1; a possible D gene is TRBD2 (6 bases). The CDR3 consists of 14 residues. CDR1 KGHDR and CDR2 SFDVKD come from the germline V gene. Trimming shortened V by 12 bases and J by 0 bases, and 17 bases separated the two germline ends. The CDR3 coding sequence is TGTGCCCCAACTCGGGGGAGTCGCTCCTACGAGCAGTACTTC. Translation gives CAPTRGSRSYEQYF.

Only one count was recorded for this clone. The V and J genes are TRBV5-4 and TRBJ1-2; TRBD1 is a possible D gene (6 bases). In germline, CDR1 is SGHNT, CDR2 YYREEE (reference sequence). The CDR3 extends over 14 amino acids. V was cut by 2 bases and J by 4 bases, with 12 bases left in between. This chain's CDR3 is CASSLDGQSYGYTF. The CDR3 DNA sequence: TGTGCCAGCAGCTTAGACGGACAGAGCTATGGCTACACCTTC.

In nucleotides, the CDR3 is TGTGCCAGCAGGCCTAGCGGGGGAACCTACAATGAGCAGTTCTTC. This sequence encodes CASRPSGGTYNEQFF. This chain uses TRBV6-2 or TRBV6-3 with TRBJ2-1; 10 nucleotides match TRBD2. CDR1 MNHEY and CDR2 SVGEGT come from the germline V gene. The V and J ends lost 6 bases and 2 bases, in that order; junction bases with no gene match: 4. CDR3 length equals 15 residues.

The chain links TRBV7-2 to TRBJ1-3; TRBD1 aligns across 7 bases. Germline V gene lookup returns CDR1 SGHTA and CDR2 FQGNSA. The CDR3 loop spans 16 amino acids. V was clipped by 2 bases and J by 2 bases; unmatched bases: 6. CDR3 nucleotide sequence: TGTGCCAGCAGCTTAATCATGCAGGGGGCTGGAAACACCATATATTTT. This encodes CASSLIMQGAGNTIYF.

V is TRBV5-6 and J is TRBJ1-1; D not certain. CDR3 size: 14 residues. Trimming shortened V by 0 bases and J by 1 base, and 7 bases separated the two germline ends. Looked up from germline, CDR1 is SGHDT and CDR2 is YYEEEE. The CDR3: CASSLASGNTEAFF. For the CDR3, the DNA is TGTGCCAGCAGCTTGGCCAGTGGGAACACTGAAGCTTTCTTT.

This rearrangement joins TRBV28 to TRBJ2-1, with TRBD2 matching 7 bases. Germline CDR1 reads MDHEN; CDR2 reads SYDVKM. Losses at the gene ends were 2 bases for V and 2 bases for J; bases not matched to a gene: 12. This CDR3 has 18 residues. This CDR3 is CASSLIGGRGAPYNEQFF. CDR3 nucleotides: TGTGCCAGCAGTTTAATAGGTGGGAGGGGCGCCCCCTACAATGAGCAGTTCTTC.

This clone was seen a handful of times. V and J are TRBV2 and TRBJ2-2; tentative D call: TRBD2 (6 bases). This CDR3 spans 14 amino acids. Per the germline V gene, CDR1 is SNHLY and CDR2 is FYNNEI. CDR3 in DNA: TGTGCGCTCCTCATGGCGGGGTACACCGGGGAGCTGTTTTTT. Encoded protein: CALLMAGYTGELFF.

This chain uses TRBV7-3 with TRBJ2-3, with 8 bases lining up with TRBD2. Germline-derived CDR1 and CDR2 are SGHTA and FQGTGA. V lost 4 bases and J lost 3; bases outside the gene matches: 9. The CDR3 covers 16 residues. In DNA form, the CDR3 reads TGTGCCAGCAGCTCCGGAGCGGGGGCTGGGACAGATACGCAGTATTTT. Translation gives CASSSGAGAGTDTQYF. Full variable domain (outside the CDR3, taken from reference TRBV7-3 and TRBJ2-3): GAGVSQTPSNKVTEKGKYVELRCDPISGHTALYWYRQSLGQGPEFLIYFQGTGAADDSGLPNDRFFAVRPEGSVSTLKIQRTERGDSAVYLCASSSGAGAGTDTQYFGPGTRLTVL.

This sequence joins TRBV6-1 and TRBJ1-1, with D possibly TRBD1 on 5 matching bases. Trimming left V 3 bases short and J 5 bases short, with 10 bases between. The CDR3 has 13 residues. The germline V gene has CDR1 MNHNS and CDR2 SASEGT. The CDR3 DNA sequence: TGTGCCAGCAGTGAGGGGGGTTGGACTGAAGCTTTCTTT. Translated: CASSEGGWTEAFF.

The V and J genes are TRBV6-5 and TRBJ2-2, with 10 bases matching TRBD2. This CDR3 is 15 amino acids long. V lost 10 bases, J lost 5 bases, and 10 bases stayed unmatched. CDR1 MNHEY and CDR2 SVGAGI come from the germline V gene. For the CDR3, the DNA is TGTGCCATCCCGGTGTCGGGACTAGCGACCGGGGAGCTGTTTTTT. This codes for CAIPVSGLATGELFF.

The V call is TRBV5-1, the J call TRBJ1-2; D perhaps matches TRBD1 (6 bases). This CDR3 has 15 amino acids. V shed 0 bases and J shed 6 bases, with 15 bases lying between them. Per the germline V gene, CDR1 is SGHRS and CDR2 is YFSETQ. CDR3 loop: CASSLARGANDGYTF. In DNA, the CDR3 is TGCGCCAGCAGCTTGGCTCGGGGGGCGAATGATGGCTACACCTTC.

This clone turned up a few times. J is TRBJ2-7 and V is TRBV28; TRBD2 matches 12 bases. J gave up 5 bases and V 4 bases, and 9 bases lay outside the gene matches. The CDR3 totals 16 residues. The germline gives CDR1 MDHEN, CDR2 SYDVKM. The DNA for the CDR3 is TGTGCCAGCAGTTCCTTTACTAGCGGGGGGAAGGACGAGCAGTACTTC. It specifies CASSSFTSGGKDEQYF.

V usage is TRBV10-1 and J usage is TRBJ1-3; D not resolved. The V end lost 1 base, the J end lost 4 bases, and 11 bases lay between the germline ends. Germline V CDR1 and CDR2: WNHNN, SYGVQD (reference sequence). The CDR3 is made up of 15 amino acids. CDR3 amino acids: CASSEWTSGGNTIYF. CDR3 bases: TGCGCCAGCAGTGAGTGGACCTCTGGAGGAAACACCATATATTTT.

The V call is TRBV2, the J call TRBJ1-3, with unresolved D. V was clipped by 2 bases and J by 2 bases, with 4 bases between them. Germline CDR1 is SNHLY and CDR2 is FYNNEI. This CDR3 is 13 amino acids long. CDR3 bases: TGTGCCAGCAGTGAAATCCCTGGAAACACCATATATTTT. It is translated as CASSEIPGNTIYF.

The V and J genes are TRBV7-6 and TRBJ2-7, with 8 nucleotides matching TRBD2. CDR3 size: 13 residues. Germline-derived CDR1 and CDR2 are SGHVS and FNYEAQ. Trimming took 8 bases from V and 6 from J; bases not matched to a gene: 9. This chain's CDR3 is CASSTGTSVEQYF. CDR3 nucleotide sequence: TGTGCCAGCTCTACCGGGACTAGTGTCGAGCAGTACTTC.

This CDR3 reads CASSLRRALGGYTF. CDR3 sequence (DNA): TGTGCCAGCAGCTTGCGCAGGGCGTTGGGAGGCTACACCTTC. The gene calls are TRBV5-6 and TRBJ1-2; D is possibly TRBD1 (5 bases). This CDR3 spans 14 amino acids. V lost 1 base and J lost 8, with 15 bases in between. Germline V gene sequence: CDR1 SGHDT, CDR2 YYEEEE.

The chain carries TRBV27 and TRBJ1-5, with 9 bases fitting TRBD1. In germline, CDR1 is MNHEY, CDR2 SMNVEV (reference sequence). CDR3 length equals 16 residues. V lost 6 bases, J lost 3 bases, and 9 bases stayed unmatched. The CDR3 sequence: CASSPPGQGFNQPQHF. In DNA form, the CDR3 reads TGTGCCAGCAGCCCGCCGGGACAGGGATTCAATCAGCCCCAGCATTTT.

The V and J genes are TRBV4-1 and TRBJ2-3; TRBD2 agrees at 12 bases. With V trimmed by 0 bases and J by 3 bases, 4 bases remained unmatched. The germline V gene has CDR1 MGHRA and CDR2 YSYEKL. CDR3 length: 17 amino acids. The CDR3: CASSQEVTSGGTDTQYF. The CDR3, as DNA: TGCGCCAGCAGCCAAGAGGTGACTAGCGGGGGTACAGATACGCAGTATTTT.

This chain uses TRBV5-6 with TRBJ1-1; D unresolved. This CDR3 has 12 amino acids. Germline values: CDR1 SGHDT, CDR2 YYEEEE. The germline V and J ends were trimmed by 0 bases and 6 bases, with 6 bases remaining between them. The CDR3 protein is CASSLGSPEAFF. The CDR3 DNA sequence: TGTGCCAGCAGCTTGGGGTCGCCTGAAGCTTTCTTT.

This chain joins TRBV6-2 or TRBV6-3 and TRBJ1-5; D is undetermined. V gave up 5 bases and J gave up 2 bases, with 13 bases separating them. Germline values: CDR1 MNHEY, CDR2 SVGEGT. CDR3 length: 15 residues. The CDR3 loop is CASSPTLTGNQPQHF. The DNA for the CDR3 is TGTGCCAGCAGTCCGACCCTTACAGGCAATCAGCCCCAGCATTTT.